The rows below give T cell receptor beta chains drawn from one sample of a study of regulatory T cells in long-lasting Graves disease. MiXCR was run by TCRdb on the multiplex PCR reads, yielding one entry per CDR3 protein. The sample has under 300,000 distinct CDR3 sequences, roughly 21% seen once. Sample: peripheral blood mononuclear cells (PBMCs), taken at new diagnosis, from a patient treated with antithyroid drugs. The receptors come from a female donor with Graves disease. CDR3s include the opening cysteine and the closing phenylalanine or tryptophan. Fields, in order: J gene, clone size, V gene, D gene, CDR3 protein, CDR3 DNA. D genes are given only for firm matches. Only part of the rows carry a size: once, few, many, or a class if the clone is expanded.

J: TRBJ1-1; size: once; V: TRBV7-7; D: TRBD1; CDR3: CASSPSSTGGRLFF; DNA: TGTGCCAGCAGCCCCTCATCCACAGGGGGCCGACTTTTCTTT
J: TRBJ1-1; size: many; V: TRBV29-1; D: .; CDR3: CSAGTLNTEAFF; DNA: TGCAGCGCCGGGACACTGAACACTGAAGCTTTCTTT
J: TRBJ2-7; size: .; V: TRBV5-1; D: .; CDR3: CASSGGDLSYEQCF; DNA: TGCGCCAGCTCTGGTGGGGATCTCTCCTACGAGCAGTGCTTC
J: TRBJ2-2; size: many; V: TRBV6-9; D: .; CDR3: CASSFLRGELFF; DNA: TGTGCCAGCAGTTTCCTGCGCGGGGAGCTGTTTTTT
J: TRBJ1-6; size: many; V: TRBV30; D: .; CDR3: CAWSRQVNSPLHF; DNA: TGTGCCTGGAGTCGGCAGGTTAATTCACCCCTCCACTTT
J: TRBJ2-5; size: once; V: TRBV7-2; D: TRBD1; CDR3: CASSSGQGRETQYF; DNA: TGTGCCAGCAGCTCGGGACAGGGTAGAGAGACCCAGTACTTC
J: TRBJ2-2; size: many; V: TRBV7-2; D: .; CDR3: CASSLSMGARGTGELFF; DNA: TGTGCCAGCAGCTTAAGTATGGGGGCCCGGGGGACCGGGGAGCTGTTTTTT
J: TRBJ2-7; size: many; V: TRBV12-3/TRBV12-4; D: TRBD1; CDR3: CASSPPGQLYEQYF; DNA: TGTGCCAGCAGCCCTCCGGGACAGCTATACGAGCAGTACTTC
J: TRBJ2-5; size: .; V: TRBV27; D: TRBD2; CDR3: CASSSGTSGETQYF; DNA: TGTGCCAGCAGTTCGGGGACTAGTGGGGAGACCCAGTACTTC
J: TRBJ2-5; size: .; V: TRBV4-3; D: .; CDR3: CASSRSRDSLLQETQYF; DNA: TGCGCCAGCAGCCGGTCCCGGGACTCCCTTTTGCAGGAGACCCAGTACTTC
J: TRBJ2-5; size: many; V: TRBV28; D: .; CDR3: CASSSRRREETQYF; DNA: TGTGCCAGCAGTTCCAGGAGACGGGAAGAGACCCAGTACTTC
J: TRBJ2-4; size: few; V: TRBV20-1; D: .; CDR3: CSATPPQRLAKNIQYF; DNA: TGCAGTGCCACCCCCCCTCAGCGCTTAGCCAAAAACATTCAGTACTTC
J: TRBJ2-3; size: many; V: TRBV7-6; D: .; CDR3: CASSLRITDTQYF; DNA: TGTGCCAGCAGCTTAAGAATCACAGATACGCAGTATTTT
J: TRBJ1-1; size: many; V: TRBV11-2; D: .; CDR3: CASSRERGQNTEAFF; DNA: TGCGCCAGCAGCCGGGAACGGGGACAGAACACTGAAGCTTTCTTT
J: TRBJ2-3; size: many; V: TRBV5-1; D: .; CDR3: CASRWTVQSTDTQYF; DNA: TGCGCCAGCAGGTGGACGGTCCAAAGCACAGATACGCAGTATTTT